This TCR beta chain was documented in a study of post-analysis software for immune sequencing data. Study context: The disease courses spanned relapsing-remitting, secondary progressive and progressive-relapsing forms of multiple sclerosis. The study's findings and limits: Comparison with controls showed significantly lower normalized Chao1 diversity in multiple sclerosis patients. Controls showed lower frequencies than patients for five TRBV segments, and TRBV5-6, TRBV5-1 and TRBV20-1 were among these. Under the F measure, samples that were prepared in one batch clustered strongly together.

Included in the TCR beta cDNA libraries were unique molecular identifiers. With about 1 to 11 million T cells as the source, a few hundred thousand cDNA molecules resulted. TCRdb independently ran MiXCR on the PCR reads; one entry per CDR3 protein. Among just over 250,000 distinct CDR3 sequences listed, 35% to 45% were seen once. This clonotype showed up many times. What it binds is not known. Trimming stripped 2 bases from V and 8 bases from J, with 7 bases between. Per germline, CDR1 SGHDN and CDR2 FVKESK. The CDR3 is 12 amino acids. The receptor was isolated from a girl aged 10 to 17 with multiple sclerosis. The chain is built from TRBV14 and TRBJ2-1, with a tentative D call TRBD1 (6 bases). Sequencing input: blood. DNA of the CDR3: TGTGCCAGCAGCCAAACAGGGCATGAGCAGTTCTTC. Protein product: CASSQTGHEQFF. The full variable domain, rest sourced from reference TRBV14 and TRBJ2-1, is EAGVTQFPSHSVIEKGQTVTLRCDPISGHDNLYWYRRVMGKEIKFLLHFVKESKQDESGMPNNRFLAERTGGTYSTLKVQPAELEDSGVYFCASSQTGHEQFFGPGTRLTVL.